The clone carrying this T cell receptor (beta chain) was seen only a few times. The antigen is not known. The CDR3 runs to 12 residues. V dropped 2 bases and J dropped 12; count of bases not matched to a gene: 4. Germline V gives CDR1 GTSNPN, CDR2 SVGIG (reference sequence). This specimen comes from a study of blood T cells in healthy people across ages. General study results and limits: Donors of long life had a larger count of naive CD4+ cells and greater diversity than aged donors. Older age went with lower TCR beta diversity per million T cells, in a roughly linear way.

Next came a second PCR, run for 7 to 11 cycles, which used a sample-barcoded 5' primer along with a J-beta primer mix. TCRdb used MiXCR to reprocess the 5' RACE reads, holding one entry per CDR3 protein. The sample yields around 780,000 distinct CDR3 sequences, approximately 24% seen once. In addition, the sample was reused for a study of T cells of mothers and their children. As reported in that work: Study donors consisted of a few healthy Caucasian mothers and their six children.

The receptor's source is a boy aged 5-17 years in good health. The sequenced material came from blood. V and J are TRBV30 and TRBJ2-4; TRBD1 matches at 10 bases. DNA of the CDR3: TGTGCCTGGAGTTTGACAGGGGGCGGTCAGTACTTC. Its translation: CAWSLTGGGQYF.